This record looks at one T cell receptor (beta chain) sequence and its context. The data are from a study of blood T cell repertoires in COVID-19. Study background: The samples span acute and convalescent COVID-19 from the United States, Italy and Spain. Nucleic acid was either cDNA or gDNA, and it came from T cells, B-cell-depleted T cells, or PBMCs.

CDR1 and CDR2 (germline): LNHNV, YYDKDF (reference sequence). The CDR3 is 15 amino acids. The V end was cut by 0 bases, the J end by 7 bases, with 15 bases between. Original handling: The assay estimated nucleated cells by amplifying reference gene primers. Repertoires were generated with immunoSEQ multiplex PCR, while TCRdb's copy carries only in-frame clones and drops some. V and J calls and clone size are those listed in that table; D and trimming were worked out from the DNA. The sample has some 180,000 clones; about 88% are singletons. Sequencing was done on a sample of PBMCs or T cells enriched from blood (not recorded which). The genes are TRBV15 and TRBJ1-1, with D perhaps matching TRBD1 (5 bases). This clonotype originated in a woman aged 40 to 50 in a cohort exposed to, infected with or recovered from COVID-19 (not recorded which). CDR3 protein: CATSRDPQGRSEAFF. CDR3 DNA sequence: TGTGCCACCAGCAGAGATCCCCAGGGCCGGAGTGAAGCTTTCTTT.